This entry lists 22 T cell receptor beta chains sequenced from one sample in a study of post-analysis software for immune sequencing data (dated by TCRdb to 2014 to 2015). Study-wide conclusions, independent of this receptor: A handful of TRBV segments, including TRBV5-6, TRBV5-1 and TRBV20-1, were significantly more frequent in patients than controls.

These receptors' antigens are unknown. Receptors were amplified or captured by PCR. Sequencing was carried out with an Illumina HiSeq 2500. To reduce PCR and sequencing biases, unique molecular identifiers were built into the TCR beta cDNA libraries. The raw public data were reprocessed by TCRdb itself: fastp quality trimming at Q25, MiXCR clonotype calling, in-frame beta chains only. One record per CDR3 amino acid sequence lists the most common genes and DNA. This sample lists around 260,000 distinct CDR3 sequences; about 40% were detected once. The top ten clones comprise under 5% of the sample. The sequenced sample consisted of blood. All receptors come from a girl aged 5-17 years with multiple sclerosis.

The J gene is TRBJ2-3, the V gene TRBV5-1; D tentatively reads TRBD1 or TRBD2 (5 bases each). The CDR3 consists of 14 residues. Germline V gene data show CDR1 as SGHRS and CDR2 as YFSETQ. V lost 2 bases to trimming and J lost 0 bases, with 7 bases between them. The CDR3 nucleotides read TGCGCCAGCAGCTTCCGGGACAGCACAGATACGCAGTATTTT. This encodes CASSFRDSTDTQYF.

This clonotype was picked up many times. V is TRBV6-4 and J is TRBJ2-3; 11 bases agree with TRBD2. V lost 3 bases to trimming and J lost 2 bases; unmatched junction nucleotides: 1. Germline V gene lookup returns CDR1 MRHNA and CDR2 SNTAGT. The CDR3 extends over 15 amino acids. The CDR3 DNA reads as TGTGCCAGCAGTGAGACTAGCGGGAACACAGATACGCAGTATTTT. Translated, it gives CASSETSGNTDTQYF.

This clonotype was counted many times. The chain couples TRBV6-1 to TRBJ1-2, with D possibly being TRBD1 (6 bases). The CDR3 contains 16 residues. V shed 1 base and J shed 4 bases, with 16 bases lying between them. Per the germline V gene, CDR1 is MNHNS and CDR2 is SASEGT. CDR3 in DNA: TGTGCCAGCAGTGAAGTTCCGGGGGCGCAGGGCTATGGCTACACCTTC. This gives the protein CASSEVPGAQGYGYTF.

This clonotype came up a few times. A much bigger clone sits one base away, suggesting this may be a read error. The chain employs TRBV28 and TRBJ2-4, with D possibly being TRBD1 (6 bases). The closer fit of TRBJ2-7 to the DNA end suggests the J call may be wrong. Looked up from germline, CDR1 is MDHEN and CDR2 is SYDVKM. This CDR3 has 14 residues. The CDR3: CASSLLGQAHEQYF. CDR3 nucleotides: TGTGCCAGCAGTTTATTGGGACAAGCCCACGAGCAGTACTTC.

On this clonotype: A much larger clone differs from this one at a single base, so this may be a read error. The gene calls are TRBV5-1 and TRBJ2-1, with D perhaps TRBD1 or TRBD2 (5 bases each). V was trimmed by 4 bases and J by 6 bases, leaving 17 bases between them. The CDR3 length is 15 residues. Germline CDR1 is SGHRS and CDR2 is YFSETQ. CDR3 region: CASSIVGAGANEQFF. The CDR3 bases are TGCGCCAGCAGCATTGTCGGGGCAGGCGCCAATGAGCAGTTCTTC.

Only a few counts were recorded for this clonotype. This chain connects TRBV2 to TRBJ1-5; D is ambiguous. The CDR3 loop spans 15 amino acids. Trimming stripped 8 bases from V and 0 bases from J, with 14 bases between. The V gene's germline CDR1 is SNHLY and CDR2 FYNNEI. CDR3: CASAKEGDSNQPQHF. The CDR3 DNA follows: TGTGCCAGCGCAAAGGAGGGTGATAGCAATCAGCCCCAGCATTTT.

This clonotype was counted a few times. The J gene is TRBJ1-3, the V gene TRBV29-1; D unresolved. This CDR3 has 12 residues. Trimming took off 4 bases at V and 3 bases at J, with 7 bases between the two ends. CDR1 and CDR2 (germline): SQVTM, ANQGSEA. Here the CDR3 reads CSVVTFGNTIYF. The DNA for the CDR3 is TGCAGCGTTGTTACGTTTGGAAACACCATATATTTT. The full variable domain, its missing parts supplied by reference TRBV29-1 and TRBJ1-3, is SAVISQKPSRDICQRGTSLTIQCQVDSQVTMMFWYRQQPGQSLTLIATANQGSEATYESGFVIDKFPISRPNLTFSTLTVSNMSPEDSSIYLCSVVTFGNTIYFGEGSWLTVV.

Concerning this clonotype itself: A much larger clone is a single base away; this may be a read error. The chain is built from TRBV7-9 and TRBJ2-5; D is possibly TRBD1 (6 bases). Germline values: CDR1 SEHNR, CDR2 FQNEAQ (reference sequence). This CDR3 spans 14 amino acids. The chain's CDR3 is CACSRLQGGETQYF. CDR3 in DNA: TGTGCCTGCAGCCGATTACAGGGTGGAGAGACCCAGTACTTC.

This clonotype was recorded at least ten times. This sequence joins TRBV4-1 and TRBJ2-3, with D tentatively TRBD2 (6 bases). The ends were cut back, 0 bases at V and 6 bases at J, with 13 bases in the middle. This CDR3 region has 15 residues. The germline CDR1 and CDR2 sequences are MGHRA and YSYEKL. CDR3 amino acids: CASSQDPQAGDTQYF. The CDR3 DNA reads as TGCGCCAGCAGCCAAGATCCGCAAGCGGGCGATACGCAGTATTTT.

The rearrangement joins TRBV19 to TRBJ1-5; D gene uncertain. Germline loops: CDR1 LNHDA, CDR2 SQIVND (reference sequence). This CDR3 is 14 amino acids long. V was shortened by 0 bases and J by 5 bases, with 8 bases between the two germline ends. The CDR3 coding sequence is TGTGCCAGTAGTATAGATCCGGGATATCAGCCCCAGCATTTT. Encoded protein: CASSIDPGYQPQHF.

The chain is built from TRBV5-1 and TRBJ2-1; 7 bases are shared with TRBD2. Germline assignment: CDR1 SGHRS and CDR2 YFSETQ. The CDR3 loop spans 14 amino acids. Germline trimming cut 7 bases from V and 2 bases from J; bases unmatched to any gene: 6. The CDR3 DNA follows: TGCGCCAGCGGCTCCAGCGGGGCCTACAATGAGCAGTTCTTC. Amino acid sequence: CASGSSGAYNEQFF.

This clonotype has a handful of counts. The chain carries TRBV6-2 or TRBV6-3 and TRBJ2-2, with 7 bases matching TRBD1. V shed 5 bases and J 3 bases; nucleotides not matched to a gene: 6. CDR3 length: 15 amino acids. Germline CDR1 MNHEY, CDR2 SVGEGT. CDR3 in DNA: TGTGCCAGCAGTCGCACAGGGGCTGACACCGGGGAGCTGTTTTTT. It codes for CASSRTGADTGELFF.

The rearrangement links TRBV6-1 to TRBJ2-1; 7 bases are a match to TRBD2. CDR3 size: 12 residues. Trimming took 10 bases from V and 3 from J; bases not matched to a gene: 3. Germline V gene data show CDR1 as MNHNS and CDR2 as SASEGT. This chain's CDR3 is CAIASGYNEQFF. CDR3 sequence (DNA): TGTGCCATCGCTAGCGGCTACAATGAGCAGTTCTTC.

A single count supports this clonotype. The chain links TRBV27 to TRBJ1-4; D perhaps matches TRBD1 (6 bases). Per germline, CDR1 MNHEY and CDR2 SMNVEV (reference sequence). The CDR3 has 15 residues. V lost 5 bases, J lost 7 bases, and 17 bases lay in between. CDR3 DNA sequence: TGTGCCAGCAGTCCCCGGGAGGGGGTGAGTGAAAAACTGTTTTTT. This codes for CASSPREGVSEKLFF.

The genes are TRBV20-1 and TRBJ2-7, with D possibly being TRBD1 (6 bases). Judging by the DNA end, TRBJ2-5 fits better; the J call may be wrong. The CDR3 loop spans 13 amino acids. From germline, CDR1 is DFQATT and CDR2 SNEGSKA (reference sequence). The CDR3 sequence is CSARDFRGKTQYF. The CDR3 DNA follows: TGCAGTGCTAGAGATTTCAGGGGAAAGACCCAGTACTTC.

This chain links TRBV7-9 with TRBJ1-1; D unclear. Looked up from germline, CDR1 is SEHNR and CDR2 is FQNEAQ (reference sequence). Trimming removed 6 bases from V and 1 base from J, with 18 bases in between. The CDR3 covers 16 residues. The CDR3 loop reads CASSSSAGRRNTEAFF. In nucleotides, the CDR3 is TGTGCCAGCAGTTCCAGTGCGGGCAGGCGGAACACTGAAGCTTTCTTT.

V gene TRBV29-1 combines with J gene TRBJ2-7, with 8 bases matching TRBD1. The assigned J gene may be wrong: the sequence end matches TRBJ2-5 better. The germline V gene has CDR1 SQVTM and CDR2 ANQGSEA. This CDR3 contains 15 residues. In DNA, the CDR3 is TGCAGCGTCGGAAAGACAGGGGCAGGATCGGAGACCCAGTACTTC. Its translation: CSVGKTGAGSETQYF.

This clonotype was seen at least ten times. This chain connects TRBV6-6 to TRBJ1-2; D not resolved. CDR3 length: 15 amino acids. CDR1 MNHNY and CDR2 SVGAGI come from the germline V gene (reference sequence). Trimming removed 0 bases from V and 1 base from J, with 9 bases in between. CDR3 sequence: CASSYSDRVNYGYTF. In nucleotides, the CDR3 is TGTGCCAGCAGTTACTCGGACCGCGTTAACTATGGCTACACCTTC.

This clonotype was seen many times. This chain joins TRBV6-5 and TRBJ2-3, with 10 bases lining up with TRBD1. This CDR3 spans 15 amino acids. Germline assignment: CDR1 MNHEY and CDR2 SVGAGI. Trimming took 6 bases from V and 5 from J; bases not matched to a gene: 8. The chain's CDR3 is CASRRRDRGGDTQYF. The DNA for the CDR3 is TGTGCCAGCAGGCGCCGGGACAGGGGTGGAGATACGCAGTATTTT.

DNA for the CDR3: TGCAGTGCTAGAGACGTAGCGGGAGGGGTGTCCGAGCAGTACTTC. Protein: CSARDVAGGVSEQYF. The J gene is TRBJ2-7, the V gene TRBV20-1; 11 bases line up with TRBD2. This CDR3 contains 15 residues. Germline CDR1 is DFQATT and CDR2 is SNEGSKA (reference sequence). V shed 0 bases, J shed 6 bases, and the junction held 7 bases outside the gene matches.

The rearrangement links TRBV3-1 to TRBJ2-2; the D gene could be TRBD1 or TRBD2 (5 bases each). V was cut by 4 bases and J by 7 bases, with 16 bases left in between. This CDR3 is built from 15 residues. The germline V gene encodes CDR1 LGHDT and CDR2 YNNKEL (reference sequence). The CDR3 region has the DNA TGTGCCAGCAGCCCCACCGGGACCTCGGGCGGGGAGCTGTTTTTT. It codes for CASSPTGTSGGELFF.

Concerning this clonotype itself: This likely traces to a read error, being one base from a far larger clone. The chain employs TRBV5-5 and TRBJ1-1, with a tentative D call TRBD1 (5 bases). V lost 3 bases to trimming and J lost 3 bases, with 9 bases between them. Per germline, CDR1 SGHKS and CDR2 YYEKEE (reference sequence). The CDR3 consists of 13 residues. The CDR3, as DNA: TGTGCCAGCAGCTCCACAGGTTACACTGAAGCTTTCTTT. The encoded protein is CASSSTGYTEAFF.